The present TCR beta chain was sequenced within a study of human T cells and chemical hapten exposure. Study-wide findings and caveats: There was no change with DPC sensitization in TCRs above 1 in 1000 frequency.

Time point specified: patch test 1, 2 weeks after DPC sensitization. Documented treatment: therapeutic diphenylcyclopropenone sensitization with weekly scalp DPC. Participating donors were patients with alopecia, aged 18 to 70 years, considered appropriate candidates for DPC. The V and J ends lost 2 bases and 1 base respectively, with 9 bases between them. The CDR3 is 15 amino acids. Germline loops: CDR1 SGHTS, CDR2 YDEGEE. In TCRdb, the RACE reads were re-called with MiXCR into one record per CDR3 protein. The sample has 300,000 to 450,000 distinct CDR3 sequences; around 5% are singletons. This clonotype has at least ten counts. What it binds is unknown.

V and J are TRBV5-8 and TRBJ2-2; D gene unclear. This specimen consisted of whole blood, obtained in connection with sensitization to the hapten diphenylcyclopropenone (DPC). The clonotype originates from a woman between 45 and 65 years old with alopecia areata. Some clones in this sample may be carry-over from other donors' samples. CDR3 DNA sequence: TGTGCCAGCAGCTTTGGGGTACGGAACACCGGGGAGCTGTTTTTT. Its translation is CASSFGVRNTGELFF.